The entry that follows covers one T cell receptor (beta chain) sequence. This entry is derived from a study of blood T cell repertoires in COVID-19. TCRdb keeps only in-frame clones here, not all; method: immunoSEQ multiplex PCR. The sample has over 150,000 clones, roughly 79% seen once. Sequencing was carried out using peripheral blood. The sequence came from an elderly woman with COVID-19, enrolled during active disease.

The CDR3 reads CASSLTGGYNYGYTF. The CDR3 DNA reads TGTGCCAGCAGTTTGACAGGGGGATATAACTATGGCTACACCTTC. The rearrangement joins TRBV28 to TRBJ1-2; 9 nucleotides agree with TRBD1. Germline values: CDR1 MDHEN, CDR2 SYDVKM. Trimming cost V 3 bases and J 1 base; bases outside gene matches: 3. There are 15 residues in the CDR3.